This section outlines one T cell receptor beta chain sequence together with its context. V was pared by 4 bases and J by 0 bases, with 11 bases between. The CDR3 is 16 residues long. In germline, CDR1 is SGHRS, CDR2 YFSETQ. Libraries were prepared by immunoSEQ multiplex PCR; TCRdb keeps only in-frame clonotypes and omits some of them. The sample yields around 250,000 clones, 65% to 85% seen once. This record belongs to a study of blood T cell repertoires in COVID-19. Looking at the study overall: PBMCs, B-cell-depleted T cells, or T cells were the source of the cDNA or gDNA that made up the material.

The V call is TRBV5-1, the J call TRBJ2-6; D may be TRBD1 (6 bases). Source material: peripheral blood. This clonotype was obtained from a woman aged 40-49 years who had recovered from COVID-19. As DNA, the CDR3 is TGCGCCAGCAGCCTCGGACAGAACTCTGGGGCCAACGTCCTGACTTTC. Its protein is CASSLGQNSGANVLTF.